This TCR beta chain was sequenced in a study of cytomegalovirus exposure and HLA in healthy donors. Points from the study as a whole: Certain indistinguishable V segments, among them TRBV6-2 and TRBV6-3, were excluded. Roughly uniform sequencing depth across donors was assumed, possibly incorrectly. TCR beta V- and J-gene trimming was later associated with a missense DCLRE1C variant.

V lost 7 bases and J lost 1, with 13 bases in between. The CDR3 sequence is 14 residues long. Per germline, CDR1 SGHRS and CDR2 YFSETQ. PCR primers comprised 60 Vbeta and 13 Jbeta primers. Profiled with immunoSEQ multiplex PCR; TCRdb holds only in-frame clones, not every one. The table has about 85,000 clones, 80% seen once. As to this clone: As yet, its antigen is unknown.

The source is a man in his fifties in good health and CMV-seropositive. The material sequenced was PBMCs. V and J are TRBV5-1 and TRBJ2-3; TRBD1 is a possible D gene (5 bases). The CDR3 DNA follows: TGCGCCAGCGTCCAGGGCTCGGGCACAGATACGCAGTATTTT. Protein sequence: CASVQGSGTDTQYF.